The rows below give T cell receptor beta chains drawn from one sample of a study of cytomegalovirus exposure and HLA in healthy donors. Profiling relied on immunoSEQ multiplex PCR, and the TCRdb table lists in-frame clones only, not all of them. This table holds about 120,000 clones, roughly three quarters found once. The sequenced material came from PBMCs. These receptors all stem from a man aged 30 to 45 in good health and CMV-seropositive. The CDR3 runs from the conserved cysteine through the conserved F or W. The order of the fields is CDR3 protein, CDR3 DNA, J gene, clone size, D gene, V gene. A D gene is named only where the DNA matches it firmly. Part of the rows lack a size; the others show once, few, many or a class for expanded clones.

CDR3aa: CASSHKASGSSSYEQYF
CDR3nt: TGTGCCAGCAGCCATAAGGCTAGCGGGTCCAGCTCCTACGAGCAGTACTTC
j_gene: TRBJ2-7
abundance: NA
d_gene: TRBD2
v_gene: TRBV5-5

CDR3aa: CASSPGWGLGEKLFF
CDR3nt: TGTGCCAGCAGCCCCGGTTGGGGCCTGGGGGAAAAACTGTTTTTT
j_gene: TRBJ1-4
abundance: NA
d_gene: NA
v_gene: TRBV27

CDR3aa: CASTGQVYGYTF
CDR3nt: TGTGCCAGCACCGGCCAGGTCTATGGCTACACCTTC
j_gene: TRBJ1-2
abundance: NA
d_gene: NA
v_gene: TRBV2

CDR3aa: CASTPDAGRDGAGEQYF
CDR3nt: TGTGCCAGCACCCCCGACGCCGGGAGGGATGGGGCTGGGGAGCAGTACTTC
j_gene: TRBJ2-7
abundance: NA
d_gene: TRBD2
v_gene: TRBV11-2

CDR3aa: CAISGSARVAEAFF
CDR3nt: TGTGCCATCAGTGGGTCTGCCCGGGTCGCTGAAGCTTTCTTT
j_gene: TRBJ1-1
abundance: NA
d_gene: NA
v_gene: TRBV10-3

CDR3aa: CASSTRASGYQTQYF
CDR3nt: TGCGCCAGCAGTACCCGGGCTAGCGGCTACCAGACCCAGTACTTC
j_gene: TRBJ2-5
abundance: NA
d_gene: TRBD2
v_gene: TRBV5-1

CDR3aa: CASSLRSGQGVLAKNIQYF
CDR3nt: TGTGCCAGCAGCTTACGGTCGGGACAGGGAGTTCTAGCCAAAAACATTCAGTACTTC
j_gene: TRBJ2-4
abundance: few
d_gene: TRBD1
v_gene: TRBV7-9

CDR3aa: CASSLLAGHSYEQYF
CDR3nt: TGCGCCAGCAGCTTGCTCGCGGGCCACTCCTACGAGCAGTACTTC
j_gene: TRBJ2-7
abundance: NA
d_gene: NA
v_gene: TRBV5-1

CDR3aa: CASSFGTGNDGYTF
CDR3nt: TGTGCCAGCAGCTTTGGGACAGGGAACGATGGCTACACCTTC
j_gene: TRBJ1-2
abundance: NA
d_gene: TRBD1
v_gene: TRBV7-3

CDR3aa: CAIRFDRLAAEAFF
CDR3nt: TGTGCCATCAGATTCGACAGGCTAGCTGCTGAAGCTTTCTTT
j_gene: TRBJ1-1
abundance: NA
d_gene: NA
v_gene: TRBV10-3

CDR3aa: CASSVGSGLAGFRSNEQFF
CDR3nt: TGTGCCAGCAGCGTAGGGTCGGGACTAGCGGGATTCCGGTCCAATGAGCAGTTCTTC
j_gene: TRBJ2-1
abundance: NA
d_gene: TRBD2
v_gene: TRBV9

CDR3aa: CSVEGGARGDEKLFF
CDR3nt: TGCAGCGTTGAGGGGGGGGCTCGCGGTGATGAAAAACTGTTTTTT
j_gene: TRBJ1-4
abundance: NA
d_gene: NA
v_gene: TRBV29-1

CDR3aa: CASTSNPTTVHTPGDTIYF
CDR3nt: TGTGCCAGCACCTCGAACCCAACTACGGTTCACACTCCCGGGGACACCATATATTTT
j_gene: TRBJ1-3
abundance: NA
d_gene: NA
v_gene: TRBV27

CDR3aa: CASRALDRTYEQYF
CDR3nt: TGTGCCAGCAGGGCCCTGGACAGAACCTACGAGCAGTACTTC
j_gene: TRBJ2-7
abundance: NA
d_gene: NA
v_gene: TRBV27

CDR3aa: CASRPSGSSYEQYF
CDR3nt: TGTGCCAGCAGACCTAGCGGGAGCTCCTACGAGCAGTACTTC
j_gene: TRBJ2-7
abundance: once
d_gene: TRBD2
v_gene: TRBV7-6

CDR3aa: CASSSLGQETQYF
CDR3nt: TGTGCCAGTAGTTCACTAGGGCAAGAGACCCAGTACTTC
j_gene: TRBJ2-5
abundance: NA
d_gene: NA
v_gene: TRBV19

CDR3aa: CASIQTGETQYF
CDR3nt: TGTGCCAGCATACAAACAGGGGAGACCCAGTACTTC
j_gene: TRBJ2-5
abundance: NA
d_gene: NA
v_gene: TRBV6-1

CDR3aa: CASSLGLGLAGNYNEQFF
CDR3nt: TGTGCCAGCAGCTTGGGGCTGGGACTAGCGGGAAACTACAATGAGCAGTTCTTC
j_gene: TRBJ2-1
abundance: few
d_gene: TRBD2
v_gene: TRBV5-5

CDR3aa: CASSPSLAGGGGYF
CDR3nt: TGTGCCAGCAGCCCCTCCCTAGCGGGAGGCGGGGGGTACTTC
j_gene: TRBJ2-7
abundance: NA
d_gene: TRBD2
v_gene: TRBV4-2

CDR3aa: CAIRSEVKQYF
CDR3nt: TGTGCCATCAGATCCGAGGTGAAGCAGTACTTC
j_gene: TRBJ2-7
abundance: NA
d_gene: NA
v_gene: TRBV10-3

CDR3aa: CASSVRYEQYF
CDR3nt: TGTGCCAGCAGTGTCCGCTACGAGCAGTACTTC
j_gene: TRBJ2-7
abundance: few
d_gene: NA
v_gene: TRBV6-1

CDR3aa: CASSLDKREIDEQYF
CDR3nt: TGTGCCAGCAGCTTGGATAAGCGGGAGATTGACGAGCAGTACTTC
j_gene: TRBJ2-7
abundance: few
d_gene: TRBD2
v_gene: TRBV5-4

CDR3aa: CSVSGLGLYEQYF
CDR3nt: TGCAGCGTCTCCGGGCTCGGACTCTACGAGCAGTACTTC
j_gene: TRBJ2-7
abundance: NA
d_gene: NA
v_gene: TRBV29-1

CDR3aa: CATSRDLVAYEQYF
CDR3nt: TGTGCCACCAGCAGAGACCTAGTGGCCTACGAGCAGTACTTC
j_gene: TRBJ2-7
abundance: NA
d_gene: NA
v_gene: TRBV15

CDR3aa: CASSLGQNEQYF
CDR3nt: TGTGCCAGCAGTTTGGGACAGAACGAGCAGTACTTC
j_gene: TRBJ2-7
abundance: NA
d_gene: TRBD1
v_gene: TRBV6-6

CDR3aa: CASSGRSGVSSYNEQFF
CDR3nt: TGTGCCAGCAGCGGACGATCGGGGGTTTCCTCCTACAATGAGCAGTTCTTC
j_gene: TRBJ2-1
abundance: NA
d_gene: NA
v_gene: TRBV9

CDR3aa: CASSPGQGARGNTIYF
CDR3nt: TGTGCCAGCTCACCGGGACAGGGGGCGCGGGGAAACACCATATATTTT
j_gene: TRBJ1-3
abundance: NA
d_gene: TRBD1
v_gene: TRBV18

CDR3aa: CASSADPLSSYNEQFF
CDR3nt: TGTGCCAGCAGCGCAGATCCCCTCAGCTCCTACAATGAGCAGTTCTTC
j_gene: TRBJ2-1
abundance: once
d_gene: NA
v_gene: TRBV9

CDR3aa: CAWSFTGGTDTQYF
CDR3nt: TGTGCCTGGAGTTTTACGGGAGGCACAGATACGCAGTATTTT
j_gene: TRBJ2-3
abundance: NA
d_gene: NA
v_gene: TRBV30